This T cell receptor beta chain was recorded in a study of cytomegalovirus exposure and HLA in healthy donors. General study points: Cytomegalovirus-associated status was assigned to about 170 TCR beta chains.

A remark on this clone: Its antigen is not identified.

CDR3 length equals 14 residues. The V gene's germline CDR1 is KGHSH and CDR2 LQKENI. The germline V and J ends were trimmed by 3 bases and 4 bases, with 10 bases remaining between them. The primer mix had 60 Vbeta and 13 Jbeta primers. Profiled with immunoSEQ multiplex PCR; TCRdb holds only in-frame clones, not every one. The sample shows around 63,000 clones, approximately 80% of them seen only once. Sequenced sample: PBMCs. The chain uses TRBV18 and TRBJ2-1, with D possibly TRBD2 on 6 matching bases. This TCR came from a woman aged 25-40 years in good health and CMV-seronegative. DNA of the CDR3: TGTGCCAGCTCACCGGGGGGAGGATACAATGAGCAGTTCTTC. This gives the protein CASSPGGGYNEQFF.